These 23 T cell receptor beta chains originate from one sample sequenced in a study of T cells in women clearing cervical HPV infection. Measured with immunoSEQ multiplex PCR; TCRdb has only the in-frame clones, and not every one. The table lists under 40,000 clones. Source material: blood buffy coat. All receptors come from a woman aged 18 to 75 with a cervical HPV16 infection that either progressed to CIN3+ or cleared (not recorded which).

With regard to this clone: The read gets to within 3 residues of the CDR3 end, and the germline J gene fills in the rest. The chain joins TRBV11-1 to TRBJ2-2; TRBD1 matches 7 bases. Trimming removed 5 bases from V and 1 base from J; junction bases left unmatched: 1. The germline CDR1 and CDR2 sequences are SGHAT and FQDESV (reference sequence). This CDR3 has 14 residues. CDR3 protein: CASSRTGNTGELFF. CDR3 DNA, as far as it was read: TGTGCCAGCAGCCGGACAGGGAACACCGGGGAG.

Of note for this clone: The read terminates 3 residues ahead of where the CDR3 ends, so the germline J gene completes it. The chain carries TRBV7-3 and TRBJ1-2, with D uncertain. This CDR3 has 14 amino acids. The germline gives CDR1 SGHTA, CDR2 FQGTGA. The sequenced part of the CDR3 DNA is TGTGCCAGCAGCTTTAGCGGGAGTAACAATGAC. Translation gives CASSFSGSNND. In full, the CDR3 reads CASSFSGSNNDYTF.

Comments on this clone: The CDR3 end lies 3 residues beyond the end of the read and is filled in from the germline J gene. The gene calls are TRBV5-1 and TRBJ1-1; D is possibly TRBD1 (6 bases). CDR3 length: 14 amino acids. V lost 3 bases and J lost 3, with 12 bases in between. The V gene's germline CDR1 is SGHRS and CDR2 YFSETQ. CDR3 loop: CASSSGGGYTEAFF. The covered CDR3 bases are TGCGCCAGCAGCTCGGGGGGCGGGTACACTGAA.

As to this clone: The CDR3 end lies 3 residues beyond the end of the read and is filled in from the germline J gene. The rearrangement links TRBV13 to TRBJ1-2; 7 nucleotides align to TRBD1. V lost 5 bases, J lost 0 bases, and 6 bases stayed unmatched. CDR3 size: 15 residues. The V gene's germline CDR1 is PRHDT and CDR2 FYEKMQ (reference sequence). The CDR3 reads CASSITGASNYGYTF. CDR3 bases read: TGTGCCAGCAGCATTACAGGGGCCTCTAACTATGGC.

Of note for this clone: The CDR3 end falls 3 residues outside the read, so it is completed with the germline J gene. This chain connects TRBV5-1 to TRBJ1-1; 8 positions agree with TRBD1. This CDR3 contains 16 residues. The ends lost 5 bases at V and 3 bases at J; junction bases unmatched: 12. Germline assignment: CDR1 SGHRS and CDR2 YFSETQ. The CDR3 spells CASRKDRVNRDTEAFF. The sequenced CDR3 bases are TGCGCCAGCAGAAAGGACAGGGTCAATAGAGACACTGAA.

Details on this clone: With the read ending 3 residues before the CDR3 end, the germline J gene is used to fill in that end. The V gene is TRBV20-1, the J gene TRBJ2-1; 10 bases match TRBD2. The CDR3 has 14 residues. Trimming at V came to 2 bases and at J to 8 bases, leaving 6 bases not matched to a gene. Germline CDR1 DFQATT, CDR2 SNEGSKA (reference sequence). Here the CDR3 reads CSARSGGGSDEQFF. Incomplete CDR3 DNA: TGCAGTGCTAGAAGCGGGGGGGGATCGGATGAG.

The sequenced CDR3 bases are TGCGCCAGCAGCTCGGGGGGACGGCGGGGTGCTAACTATGGC. This encodes CASSSGGRRGANYG. The full CDR3 is CASSSGGRRGANYGYTF. V and J are TRBV5-1 and TRBJ1-2; D possibly corresponds to TRBD1 (5 bases). From the germline J gene comes the end of the CDR3, since the read stops 3 residues before it. V was pared by 3 bases and J by 0 bases, with 18 bases between. The germline V gene encodes CDR1 SGHRS and CDR2 YFSETQ. The CDR3 contains 17 residues.

A note on this clone: The sequence runs out 3 residues before the end of the CDR3; the remainder is reconstructed from the germline J gene. The chain carries TRBV2 and TRBJ2-5; 10 nucleotides agree with TRBD2. The CDR3 totals 14 residues. Trimming removed 6 bases from V and 1 base from J; junction bases left unmatched: 2. Germline V gives CDR1 SNHLY, CDR2 FYNNEI. The covered CDR3 bases are TGTGCCAGCAGAGGACTAGCGGTCCAAGAGACC. Amino acids: CASRGLAVQET. The full-length CDR3 reads as CASRGLAVQETQYF.

As concerns this clone: The sequence runs out 3 residues before the end of the CDR3; the remainder is reconstructed from the germline J gene. The genes are TRBV6-1 and TRBJ1-2, with TRBD1 matching over 9 bases. Germline V gene sequence: CDR1 MNHNS, CDR2 SASEGT. The CDR3 spans 14 residues. Partial CDR3 DNA: TGTGCCAGCAGTGTAGACAGGGGGGTCCGCGGC. It is translated as CASSVDRGVRG. In full, the CDR3 is CASSVDRGVRGYTF.

CDR3 sequence: CASSLYGGRWETYTF. Partial CDR3 DNA: TGTGCCAGCAGCTTATACGGCGGGAGGTGGGAGACC. The V and J genes are TRBV7-2 and TRBJ1-2; D ambiguous. The CDR3 goes on 3 residues after the read ends, and that part is filled in from the germline J gene. Germline V gene data show CDR1 as SGHTA and CDR2 as FQGNSA. The length of the CDR3 is 15 residues.

Frequency places this clone as medium-sized. The sequence runs out 3 residues before the end of the CDR3; the remainder is reconstructed from the germline J gene. The V call is TRBV18, the J call TRBJ2-1; D gene ambiguous. Germline assignment: CDR1 KGHSH and CDR2 LQKENI. The CDR3 is 13 amino acids. The V end was cut by 3 bases, the J end by 4 bases, with 7 bases between. Incomplete CDR3 DNA: TGTGCCAGCTCACCGTTCGGTTACAATGAG. Its translation is CASSPFGYNE. The CDR3 in its entirety is CASSPFGYNEQFF.

As to this clone: The read ends 3 residues before the CDR3 terminus; that terminus is restored from the germline J gene. This chain uses TRBV11-1 with TRBJ2-7; weak D call: TRBD2 (5 bases). Germline loops: CDR1 SGHAT, CDR2 FQDESV (reference sequence). Trimming removed 5 bases at V and 3 bases at J, with 11 bases between. There are 13 residues in the CDR3. The CDR3 bases that were read are TGTGCCAGCAGCCCACCGGGGAGCTACGAG. Its protein product is CASSPPGSYE. The CDR3, in full, reads CASSPPGSYEQYF.

On this clone: The sequenced fragment ends 3 residues before the CDR3 boundary, so the rest is inferred from the germline J gene. The gene calls are TRBV19 and TRBJ2-5; TRBD1 agrees at 8 bases. The CDR3 length is 16 residues. V was pared by 6 bases and J by 5 bases, with 14 bases of the junction left unmatched. Per the germline V gene, CDR1 is LNHDA and CDR2 is SQIVND (reference sequence). CDR3 residues: CASSGWQGAHLETQYF. The DNA read from the CDR3 is TGTGCCAGTAGCGGTTGGCAGGGGGCGCATTTGGAGACC.

The CDR3 loop reads CASSDEGGMNTEAFF. The CDR3 bases that were read are TGTGCCAGCAGTGATGAAGGGGGCATGAACACTGAA. J is TRBJ1-1 and V is TRBV2; 7 bases are a match to TRBD1. The read gets to within 3 residues of the CDR3 end, and the germline J gene fills in the rest. The CDR3 is made up of 15 amino acids. The V segment lost 3 bases and the J segment 0 bases; nucleotides outside the gene matches: 4. Germline V gene sequence: CDR1 SNHLY, CDR2 FYNNEI.

Comment on this clone: Coverage ceases 3 residues before the CDR3 finishes, and the germline J gene fills in the end. The chain employs TRBV5-1 and TRBJ2-7, with 10 bases lining up with TRBD1. The germline CDR1 and CDR2 sequences are SGHRS and YFSETQ. The CDR3 sequence is 15 residues long. V shed 3 bases, J shed 5 bases, and the junction held 8 bases outside the gene matches. CDR3 bases read: TGCGCCAGCAGCTCACGACAGGGGGCAGGAAACGAG. Protein: CASSSRQGAGNE. The entire CDR3 protein is CASSSRQGAGNEQYF.

With regard to this clone: The read ends 3 residues before the CDR3 terminus; that terminus is restored from the germline J gene. The rearrangement links TRBV20-1 to TRBJ1-4; D not certain. Germline V gene lookup returns CDR1 DFQATT and CDR2 SNEGSKA (reference sequence). The CDR3 spans 16 residues. Partial CDR3 DNA: TGCAGTGCTAGAGATCTAGGCCCCCTTCTGGGTTCACCA. Encoded protein: CSARDLGPLLGSP. The entire CDR3 sequence reads CSARDLGPLLGSPLFF.

For this clone: The sequence runs out 3 residues before the end of the CDR3; the remainder is reconstructed from the germline J gene. The chain links TRBV6-2 or TRBV6-3 to TRBJ1-5; D remains unclear. Germline V lookup: CDR1 MNHEY, CDR2 SVGEGT. This CDR3 comprises 14 residues. The V end lost 4 bases, the J end lost 3 bases, and 10 bases lay between the germline ends. Here the CDR3 reads CASSSFIVNQPQHF. Partial CDR3 DNA: TGTGCCAGCAGTTCATTCATTGTCAATCAGCCC.

Remarks on this clone: The read terminates 3 residues before the CDR3 end, so the remaining end is supplied by the germline J gene. The genes are TRBV30 and TRBJ2-3, with TRBD2 matching over 7 bases. Germline V gene sequence: CDR1 GTSNPN, CDR2 SVGIG (reference sequence). CDR3 size: 15 residues. The sequenced part of the CDR3 DNA is TGTGCCTGGAGTGCAACTGTGGGGGGGGGAGAGACG. As protein: CAWSATVGGGET. The full CDR3 sequence reads CAWSATVGGGETQYF.

The DNA read from the CDR3 is TGCGCCAGCGGCCCCTGGACAGGGAGGACAGATACG. Protein sequence: CASGPWTGRTDT. The CDR3 in full is CASGPWTGRTDTQYF. The V gene is TRBV5-1, the J gene TRBJ2-3; TRBD1 matches 8 bases. The sequence runs out 3 residues before the end of the CDR3; the remainder is reconstructed from the germline J gene. The trim removed 7 bases at V and 3 bases at J, leaving 10 bases unmatched. The germline V gene has CDR1 SGHRS and CDR2 YFSETQ. This CDR3 is built from 15 residues.

As for this clone: Read sequence stops 3 residues before the CDR3 end, and the germline J gene provides the missing end. The chain carries TRBV5-4 and TRBJ2-7; 9 nucleotides align to TRBD1. The CDR3 spans 15 residues. Germline V gives CDR1 SGHNT, CDR2 YYREEE (reference sequence). V shed 4 bases and J 3 bases; nucleotides not matched to a gene: 8. CDR3 loop: CASSDTGTGYYEQYF. CDR3 DNA (partial): TGTGCCAGCAGCGACACCGGGACAGGGTACTACGAG.

As concerns this clone: The read is 3 residues too short to cover the CDR3 end, so that end is filled in from the germline J gene. V gene TRBV6-1 combines with J gene TRBJ1-1; 7 bases are shared with TRBD1. This CDR3 has 14 amino acids. Germline V gene data show CDR1 as MNHNS and CDR2 as SASEGT. CDR3 DNA, as far as it was read: TGTGCCAGCAGTGATGCGGCAGGGGGGTACGTA. Translation: CASSDAAGGYV. The entire CDR3 protein reads CASSDAAGGYVAFF.

A word on this clone: The read terminates 3 residues ahead of where the CDR3 ends, so the germline J gene completes it. V gene TRBV7-9 combines with J gene TRBJ2-7; D is uncertain. The V end lost 5 bases, the J end lost 0 bases, and 14 bases lay between the germline ends. Looked up from germline, CDR1 is SEHNR and CDR2 is FQNEAQ (reference sequence). The CDR3 spans 15 residues. CDR3 loop: CASSPPGSYSYEQYF. CDR3 DNA, as far as it was read: TGTGCCAGCAGCCCCCCCGGTAGTTACTCCTACGAG.

Concerning this clone itself: The sequenced fragment ends 3 residues before the CDR3 boundary, so the rest is inferred from the germline J gene. This sequence joins TRBV7-3 and TRBJ2-2, with 8 bases fitting TRBD2. There are 14 residues in the CDR3. CDR1 and CDR2 (germline): SGHTA, FQGTGA. V lost 5 bases, J lost 6 bases, and 5 bases stayed unmatched. Partial CDR3 DNA: TGTGCCAGCAGCCGAGCGGGAGAAGCCGGGGAG. The encoded protein is CASSRAGEAGE. In full, the CDR3 is CASSRAGEAGELFF.